The 8 T cell receptor beta chains below were found in one sample sequenced in a study of yellow fever vaccine responses in identical twins. TCRdb ran MiXCR on the RT-PCR reads and lists one entry per CDR3 protein. This table has 4,800 or so distinct CDR3 sequences, approximately 70% appearing once. Sequenced here: T cells from blood (PBMCs), unsorted or a sorted subset (not recorded which), sampled before or after yellow fever vaccination (not recorded which). The receptor source for this set is a woman aged 18-29 years who received the yellow fever vaccine.

The chain links TRBV5-1 to TRBJ2-7; D may match TRBD1 or TRBD2 (5 bases each). CDR3 length: 14 residues. The germline V and J ends were trimmed by 0 bases and 2 bases, with 9 bases remaining between them. Germline CDR1 reads SGHRS; CDR2 reads YFSETQ. CDR3 residues: CASSLEGTTYEQYF. In DNA, the CDR3 is TGCGCCAGCAGCTTGGAAGGGACCACCTACGAGCAGTACTTC.

The chain joins TRBV12-3 or TRBV12-4 to TRBJ2-1, with a weak D call TRBD2 (6 bases). V shed 7 bases and J shed 8 bases, with 15 bases lying between them. This CDR3 comprises 13 residues. CDR3 nucleotides: TGTGCCAGCACCGGAGGGCCTAGGGATGAGCAGTTCTTC. It codes for CASTGGPRDEQFF.

The chain has TRBV5-1 and TRBJ2-2; 10 nucleotides agree with TRBD2. Per germline, CDR1 SGHRS and CDR2 YFSETQ. J lost 3 bases, V lost 4 bases, and 12 bases had no gene match. The CDR3 length is 18 residues. CDR3: CASSTSGTSDLHTGELFF. The CDR3 bases are TGCGCCAGCAGCACCTCCGGGACTAGCGACCTCCACACCGGGGAGCTGTTTTTT.

This chain connects TRBV6-5 to TRBJ1-2; TRBD1 is a possible D gene (5 bases). The CDR3 runs 14 residues. Germline CDR1 reads MNHEY; CDR2 reads SVGAGI. The V gene lost 8 bases and the J gene lost 4 bases, with 17 bases spanning the gap. DNA for the CDR3: TGTGCCAGCCGTTTGATGGCAGGGCCCTATGGCTACACCTTC. Translation: CASRLMAGPYGYTF.

This clonotype occurred a few times. This rearrangement joins TRBV15 to TRBJ1-1, with no clear D. CDR3 length equals 15 residues. Germline loops: CDR1 LNHNV, CDR2 YYDKDF (reference sequence). V lost 4 bases, J lost 4 bases, and 16 bases lay in between. The CDR3 DNA is TGTGCCACCAGCAACGGGCGCCTGTTGGGCACTGAAGCTTTCTTT. Encoded protein: CATSNGRLLGTEAFF.

The chain employs TRBV7-3 and TRBJ1-1; D perhaps matches TRBD1 (5 bases). The V end was cut by 1 base, the J end by 2 bases, with 11 bases between. The CDR3 loop spans 15 amino acids. Germline lookup yields CDR1 SGHTA and CDR2 FQGTGA. The chain's CDR3 is CASSLMGRPNTEAFF. DNA of the CDR3: TGTGCCAGCAGCTTAATGGGACGTCCTAACACTGAAGCTTTCTTT.

The J gene is TRBJ1-2, the V gene TRBV6-5, with a tentative D call TRBD1 (5 bases). Trimming cost V 0 bases and J 7 bases, with 15 bases left between them. CDR3 length equals 15 residues. Looked up from germline, CDR1 is MNHEY and CDR2 is SVGAGI. CDR3 bases: TGTGCCAGCAGTTACTCCGAATCCGGGGGAGCTGGCTACACCTTC. This translates into CASSYSESGGAGYTF.

The genes are TRBV29-1 and TRBJ1-1; 7 nucleotides line up with TRBD1. The CDR3 spans 12 residues. Germline CDR1 is SQVTM and CDR2 is ANQGSEA. The ends lost 4 bases at V and 3 bases at J; junction bases unmatched: 2. CDR3 in amino acids: CSVGQGDTEAFF. As DNA, the CDR3 is TGCAGCGTTGGACAGGGCGACACTGAAGCTTTCTTT.